This T cell receptor (beta chain) was sequenced for a study of T cell responses to AZD1222 COVID-19 vaccine. Study-level background: Second-dose intervals near 4 or 12 weeks were combined. Study observations and caveats: Increased Spike-specific TCR breadth and depth were observed after two AZD1222 doses.

A word on this clone: The antigen is undetermined.

The germline V gene encodes CDR1 SGHRS and CDR2 YFSETQ. Trimming stripped 4 bases from V and 7 bases from J, with 16 bases between. This CDR3 is built from 14 residues. Produced via immunoSEQ multiplex PCR; TCRdb's table is partial and in-frame only. The repertoire includes some 150,000 clones, under 95% of them detected once, and about 5.3% sits in the top ten. The J gene is TRBJ2-3, the V gene TRBV5-1; no reliable D call. The clonotype was recovered from an adult in good health. The sequences come from peripheral blood, collected on day 0 of AZD1222 vaccination. CDR3 sequence (DNA): TGCGCCAGCAGCCAACTTGGTATACAGAATACGCAGTATTTT. As protein: CASSQLGIQNTQYF.